These 32 T cell receptor beta chains share one sample of origin, sequenced in a study of T-cell memory formation after mild COVID-19. MiXCR, applied by TCRdb to the 5' RACE reads, yields one record per CDR3 protein. The data show approximately 500,000 distinct CDR3 sequences, roughly 25% seen once. Sequencing was done on a sample of PBMCs or a T cell subset sorted from them (not recorded which). The receptors were sampled from an adult woman who had mild COVID-19 (a few samples of this study predate the infection). Cell type and time point are not known.

This clonotype was picked up a small number of times. This CDR3 reads CATSRGVEYGYTF. In nucleotides, the CDR3 is TGTGCCACCAGCAGAGGGGTGGAATATGGCTACACCTTC. The chain carries TRBV15 and TRBJ1-2; D gene uncertain. This CDR3 has 13 residues. CDR1 is LNHNV, CDR2 YYDKDF, per germline (reference sequence). V was cut by 1 base and J by 5 bases, with 8 bases left in between.

V usage is TRBV6-2 or TRBV6-3 and J usage is TRBJ2-4; D is possibly TRBD1 (6 bases). Between the trimmed V and J ends, which lost 9 bases and 0 bases, there was a span of 18 bases. The length of the CDR3 is 16 residues. CDR1 is MNHEY and CDR2 is SVGEGT in the germline V gene. CDR3 sequence: CASYLWGRLAKNIQYF. The CDR3 nucleotides are TGTGCCAGTTACCTTTGGGGGCGACTAGCCAAAAACATTCAGTACTTC.

This clonotype turned up a few times. The chain links TRBV12-3 or TRBV12-4 to TRBJ1-5; the match to TRBD1 covers 7 bases. This CDR3 contains 13 residues. The V and J ends lost 5 bases and 4 bases, in that order; junction bases with no gene match: 2. The CDR3 nucleotides read TGTGCCAGCAGTCCACAGGGGAATCAGCCCCAGCATTTT. Protein product: CASSPQGNQPQHF.

The chain couples TRBV18 to TRBJ2-7, with 9 bases fitting TRBD1. V lost 4 bases and J lost 6; bases outside the gene matches: 10. This CDR3 has 15 amino acids. The germline V gene has CDR1 KGHSH and CDR2 LQKENI. The CDR3 DNA reads as TGTGCCAGCTCACAATCGGGACAGGGCCCAAGCGAGCAGTACTTC. This codes for CASSQSGQGPSEQYF.

The rearrangement links TRBV12-3 or TRBV12-4 to TRBJ1-1; a possible D gene is TRBD1 (6 bases). The CDR3 is made up of 17 amino acids. Trimming shortened V by 0 bases and J by 0 bases, and 14 bases separated the two germline ends. The CDR3 sequence is CASSLAQGRGLNTEAFF. In nucleotides, the CDR3 is TGTGCCAGCAGTTTAGCCCAGGGGAGGGGCCTGAACACTGAAGCTTTCTTT.

In its sample, this clonotype was seen a few times. V and J are TRBV7-2 and TRBJ2-5; TRBD2 matches at 7 bases. The germline CDR1 and CDR2 sequences are SGHTA and FQGNSA. The CDR3 extends over 14 amino acids. V was clipped by 7 bases and J by 1 base; unmatched bases: 6. The CDR3 sequence is CASKTGGSQETQYF. DNA for the CDR3: TGTGCCAGCAAGACGGGAGGATCCCAAGAGACCCAGTACTTC.

This clonotype was counted a few times. This chain connects TRBV3-1 to TRBJ1-3, with a possible D match to TRBD1 (5 bases). This CDR3 region has 16 residues. V lost 1 base, J lost 0 bases, and 10 bases lay in between. Germline lookup yields CDR1 LGHDT and CDR2 YNNKEL (reference sequence). The CDR3 is CASSQGDGYSGNTIYF. As DNA, the CDR3 is TGTGCCAGCAGCCAAGGGGACGGATACTCTGGAAACACCATATATTTT.

In this sample, this clonotype turned up a few times. The rearrangement uses TRBV11-2 and TRBJ1-2; D not certain. The CDR3 runs to 14 residues. Deletions cut 0 bases from V and 7 bases from J, with 12 bases between. Germline CDR1 SGHAT, CDR2 FQNNGV. CDR3: CASSLDRSPGGYTF. CDR3 in DNA: TGTGCCAGCAGCTTAGATCGGTCCCCAGGTGGCTACACCTTC. Combining the CDR3 with reference TRBV11-2 and TRBJ1-2 gives the whole variable domain EAGVAQSPRYKIIEKRQSVAFWCNPISGHATLYWYQQILGQGPKLLIQFQNNGVVDDSQLPKDRFSAERLKGVDSTLKIQPAKLEDSAVYLCASSLDRSPGGYTFGSGTRLTVV.

The V and J genes are TRBV6-5 and TRBJ1-1, with D unclear. Germline V gives CDR1 MNHEY, CDR2 SVGAGI. The CDR3 covers 14 residues. Trimming cost V 2 bases and J 0 bases, with 7 bases left between them. The CDR3 region is CASSYRTMNTEAFF. CDR3 coding DNA: TGTGCCAGCAGTTACCGCACCATGAACACTGAAGCTTTCTTT.

The chain uses TRBV15 and TRBJ1-1; unclear D gene. This CDR3 has 16 amino acids. V lost 2 bases and J 1 base, leaving 14 bases between the germline ends. Per germline, CDR1 LNHNV and CDR2 YYDKDF (reference sequence). The CDR3 reads CATSRFGWTANTEAFF. The CDR3 DNA reads as TGTGCCACCAGCAGATTCGGTTGGACGGCGAACACTGAAGCTTTCTTT.

The J gene is TRBJ2-3, the V gene TRBV5-5, with TRBD2 matching 8 bases. The CDR3 is 16 residues long. Germline CDR1 and CDR2: SGHKS and YYEKEE (reference sequence). Unmatched junction bases numbered 5, after V lost 0 bases and J lost 2 bases. The CDR3 is CASSLAEGLDTDTQYF. The CDR3 nucleotides read TGTGCCAGCAGCTTGGCCGAGGGACTAGACACAGATACGCAGTATTTT.

This clonotype was seen more than once but under ten times. The gene calls are TRBV6-4 and TRBJ2-2, with 10 bases aligning to TRBD1. Germline CDR1 and CDR2: MRHNA and SNTAGT. The CDR3 has 16 residues. J lost 5 bases, V lost 2 bases, and 5 bases had no gene match. CDR3 sequence reads: CASSDTPGQGTGELFF. CDR3 nucleotide sequence: TGTGCCAGCAGTGACACCCCGGGACAGGGGACCGGGGAGCTGTTTTTT.

This clonotype was seen just once. This chain links TRBV5-1 with TRBJ1-4, with 7 bases fitting TRBD1. J lost 5 bases, V lost 4 bases, and 8 bases had no gene match. The CDR3 contains 15 residues. Germline V lookup: CDR1 SGHRS, CDR2 YFSETQ. CDR3 coding DNA: TGCGCCAGCAGCGCCTCCGGGACAGAGAATGAAAAACTGTTTTTT. Translating gives CASSASGTENEKLFF. Variable domain in full (rest from reference TRBV5-1 and TRBJ1-4): KAGVTQTPRYLIKTRGQQVTLSCSPISGHRSVSWYQQTPGQGLQFLFEYFSETQRNKGNFPGRFSGRQFSNSRSEMNVSTLELGDSALYLCASSASGTENEKLFFGSGTQLSVL.

This clonotype has a handful of counts. CDR3: CASSSGNQPQHF. The CDR3 DNA reads TGTGCCAGCAGTAGCGGGAATCAGCCCCAGCATTTT. The rearrangement uses TRBV12-3 or TRBV12-4 and TRBJ1-5; D uncertain. Trimming removed 5 bases from V and 4 bases from J, with 6 bases in between. This CDR3 has 12 amino acids.

In its sample, this clonotype was seen a few times. V and J are TRBV18 and TRBJ2-4; TRBD2 matches at 11 bases. The CDR3 covers 17 residues. Germline V CDR1 and CDR2: KGHSH, LQKENI. Losses at the gene ends were 3 bases for V and 6 bases for J; bases not matched to a gene: 10. The CDR3 coding sequence is TGTGCCAGCTCACCGCAGCAAGTGACTAGCGGGGTAAACATTCAGTACTTC. Amino acids: CASSPQQVTSGVNIQYF. Full variable domain (outside the CDR3, taken from reference TRBV18 and TRBJ2-4): NAGVMQNPRHLVRRRGQEARLRCSPMKGHSHVYWYRQLPEEGLKFMVYLQKENIIDESGMPKERFSAEFPKEGPSILRIQQVVRGDSAAYFCASSPQQVTSGVNIQYFGAGTRLSVL.

This clonotype showed up just a few times. The chain has TRBV11-2 and TRBJ1-1; 7 positions match TRBD1. From germline, CDR1 is SGHAT and CDR2 FQNNGV. V was clipped by 1 base and J by 11 bases; unmatched bases: 4. The CDR3 totals 12 residues. In nucleotides, the CDR3 is TGTGCCAGCAGCTTAGGAGGGGGCCTCGCTTTCTTT. Protein product: CASSLGGGLAFF.

This clonotype appeared a few times. The V call is TRBV7-6, the J call TRBJ2-7; the D is unclear. Trimming left V 3 bases short and J 1 base short, with 10 bases between. The CDR3 contains 14 residues. Germline-derived CDR1 and CDR2 are SGHVS and FNYEAQ. CDR3 nucleotides: TGTGCCAGCAGCTTTCCGGGTCGATCCTACGAGCAGTACTTC. Translation: CASSFPGRSYEQYF.

The rearrangement joins TRBV15 to TRBJ2-1; no definite D call. The CDR3 totals 18 residues. Germline values: CDR1 LNHNV, CDR2 YYDKDF (reference sequence). Trimming stripped 0 bases from V and 6 bases from J, with 21 bases between. The CDR3 nucleotides are TGTGCCACCAGCAGAGATCAATTTGGGCTGATCTCGAGCAATGAGCAGTTCTTC. Translated, it gives CATSRDQFGLISSNEQFF.

This chain uses TRBV7-9 with TRBJ2-5; 8 bases align to TRBD2. The germline V gene encodes CDR1 SEHNR and CDR2 FQNEAQ (reference sequence). This CDR3 has 14 amino acids. The junction had 7 bases not matched to a gene; V was cut back by 5 bases and J by 5 bases. The CDR3 is CASSEGLEEETQYF. The CDR3 nucleotides are TGTGCCAGCAGCGAGGGACTAGAGGAGGAGACCCAGTACTTC.

V usage is TRBV4-3 and J usage is TRBJ2-7, with D perhaps TRBD1 (6 bases). Trimming stripped 3 bases from V and 7 bases from J, with 13 bases between. Germline CDR1 reads LGHNA; CDR2 reads YSLEER. The length of the CDR3 is 13 residues. The CDR3, as DNA: TGCGCCAGCAGCCAGGGTCCAGGGGATGAGCAGTACTTC. As protein: CASSQGPGDEQYF.

The chain uses TRBV20-1 and TRBJ2-1, with TRBD2 matching 9 bases. This CDR3 is built from 15 residues. Germline CDR1 DFQATT, CDR2 SNEGSKA (reference sequence). The V gene end was trimmed by 2 bases and the J gene end by 4 bases; junction bases not matched to a gene: 6. The CDR3 reads CSARTPGLAYNEQFF. The CDR3 DNA sequence: TGCAGTGCTAGAACCCCGGGACTAGCATACAATGAGCAGTTCTTC.

Worth noting for this clonotype: This may be a read error, as it is one base from a much larger clone. The CDR3 loop is CASSKKNGPYEQYF. In DNA form, the CDR3 reads TGCGCCAGCAGTAAAAAAAATGGACCTTACGAGCAGTACTTC. The J gene is TRBJ2-7, the V gene TRBV5-1; D remains ambiguous. Trimming removed 5 bases at V and 4 bases at J, with 16 bases between. Germline assignment: CDR1 SGHRS and CDR2 YFSETQ. The CDR3 sequence is 14 residues long.

V and J are TRBV7-2 and TRBJ2-7; TRBD1 matches at 8 bases. J gave up 1 base and V 5 bases, and 13 bases lay outside the gene matches. CDR1 and CDR2 (germline): SGHTA, FQGNSA. The CDR3 totals 17 residues. CDR3 in DNA: TGTGCCAGCAGCCCACTCGCCGGGACAGGTGTTTCCTACGAGCAGTACTTC. This gives the protein CASSPLAGTGVSYEQYF.

This chain uses TRBV9 with TRBJ1-5; D is perhaps TRBD1 (5 bases). CDR1 SGDLS and CDR2 YYNGEE come from the germline V gene. The CDR3 extends over 15 amino acids. V lost 4 bases and J 3 bases, leaving 14 bases between the germline ends. CDR3 in amino acids: CASSPTQDYNQPQHF. CDR3 sequence (DNA): TGTGCCAGCAGCCCTACACAGGACTACAATCAGCCCCAGCATTTT.

This chain uses TRBV20-1 with TRBJ1-1, with unresolved D. This CDR3 has 12 residues. Trimming stripped 1 base from V and 9 bases from J, with 12 bases between. CDR1 is DFQATT, CDR2 SNEGSKA, per germline (reference sequence). The chain's CDR3 is CSARAARDKAFF. In nucleotides, the CDR3 is TGCAGTGCTAGAGCTGCACGGGATAAAGCTTTCTTT.

The chain employs TRBV11-2 and TRBJ2-7, with D unclear. CDR1 and CDR2 (germline): SGHAT, FQNNGV. The CDR3 contains 15 residues. The V end lost 5 bases, the J end lost 5 bases, and 19 bases lay between the germline ends. In DNA, the CDR3 is TGTGCCAGCAGCCCAGCCCAGCAGGTAGACGACGAGCAGTACTTC. The encoded protein is CASSPAQQVDDEQYF.

The genes are TRBV11-2 and TRBJ2-1; 12 nucleotides line up with TRBD2. Germline V gene data show CDR1 as SGHAT and CDR2 as FQNNGV. V lost 1 base and J lost 8; bases outside the gene matches: 3. The CDR3 contains 15 residues. CDR3 DNA: TGTGCCAGCAGCTTAGGGACTAGCGGGAAGGATGAGCAGTTCTTC. Amino acids: CASSLGTSGKDEQFF.

This clonotype was detected a few times. The V call is TRBV9, the J call TRBJ2-3; 11 bases are shared with TRBD2. The germline V gene has CDR1 SGDLS and CDR2 YYNGEE. The CDR3 is made up of 16 amino acids. V lost 3 bases to trimming and J lost 2 bases; unmatched junction nucleotides: 5. The CDR3 protein is CASSDRLAGSTDTQYF. The DNA for the CDR3 is TGTGCCAGCAGCGACAGACTAGCGGGGTCCACAGATACGCAGTATTTT.

The chain combines TRBV19 with TRBJ2-3, with no clear D. The CDR3 has 14 amino acids. Germline CDR1 LNHDA, CDR2 SQIVND (reference sequence). V was shortened by 5 bases and J by 0 bases, with 9 bases between the two germline ends. This CDR3 reads CASSWQRSTDTQYF. CDR3 bases: TGTGCCAGTAGTTGGCAGCGAAGCACAGATACGCAGTATTTT.

This clonotype was picked up many times. The chain uses TRBV5-1 and TRBJ2-3, with a tentative D call TRBD2 (5 bases). Germline CDR1 reads SGHRS; CDR2 reads YFSETQ. Trimming removed 0 bases at V and 2 bases at J, with 10 bases between. The CDR3 consists of 15 residues. CDR3 residues: CASSLGTFATDTQYF. CDR3 nucleotide sequence: TGCGCCAGCAGCTTGGGGACTTTCGCCACAGATACGCAGTATTTT.

The V and J genes are TRBV12-3 or TRBV12-4 and TRBJ2-3; D tentatively fits TRBD1 or TRBD2 (7 bases each). This CDR3 contains 15 residues. Deletions cut 8 bases from V and 2 bases from J, with 17 bases between. The CDR3 here is CASQGGGSPTDTQYF. The CDR3 bases are TGTGCCAGCCAAGGGGGCGGGAGCCCCACAGATACGCAGTATTTT.

This clonotype was found many times. The CDR3 is CASSSTGTGAYEQYF. CDR3 DNA: TGCGCCAGCAGCTCAACCGGGACAGGGGCCTACGAGCAGTACTTC. The chain has TRBV5-1 and TRBJ2-7, with 10 bases fitting TRBD1. The V segment lost 3 bases and the J segment 2 bases; nucleotides outside the gene matches: 5. The CDR3 has 15 residues. CDR1 is SGHRS and CDR2 is YFSETQ in the germline V gene.